Sequencing of this TCR beta chain was carried out in a study of blood T cells in healthy people across ages. For the study at large: Capturing about one barcoded beta molecule per two T cells was achieved by template switching.

Ranging in age from about 6 to 95, the donors were healthy Caucasian individuals from Russia. From germline, CDR1 is PRHDT and CDR2 FYEKMQ (reference sequence). CDR3 size: 14 residues. The germline V and J ends were trimmed by 2 bases and 5 bases, with 12 bases remaining between them. Of note for this clonotype: What it binds is unknown.

Alongside a J-beta primer mix, a sample-barcoded 5' primer served in a second PCR lasting about 7 to 11 cycles. TCRdb recomputed calls from the 5' RACE reads with MiXCR, one row per CDR3 protein. This sample carries about 1.4 million distinct CDR3 sequences, around 59% of them seen once, and the ten largest clones take about 6.3%. The study, taken as a whole, reports: Strongly correlated with naive T cell percentage was TCR beta diversity.

This clonotype was sampled from a man between 18 and 29 years old in good health. The chain uses TRBV13 and TRBJ2-5, with D tentatively TRBD1 (6 bases). Sequenced sample: blood. The CDR3, as DNA: TGTGCCAGCAGCTTATACAGGGATAGGGAGACCCAGTACTTC. Its translation: CASSLYRDRETQYF.